The 27 T cell receptor beta chains below come from one sample, sequenced in a study of cytomegalovirus exposure and HLA in healthy donors. With 60 Vbeta and 13 Jbeta primers, the PCR was carried out. The method was immunoSEQ multiplex PCR; TCRdb's version includes in-frame clones alone and lacks a portion of them. Among 95,000 to 100,000 clones listed, approximately 9% were seen once. The sample comprised PBMCs. All receptors come from a man aged 50-59 years in good health and CMV-seropositive.

This clone showed up just a few times. V and J are TRBV6-5 and TRBJ2-2; D is unresolved. The CDR3 extends over 13 amino acids. Germline CDR1 is MNHEY and CDR2 is SVGAGI. The V end lost 7 bases, the J end lost 3 bases, and 9 bases lay between the germline ends. CDR3 in amino acids: CASTRLDTGELFF. As DNA, the CDR3 is TGTGCCAGCACCCGACTGGACACCGGGGAGCTGTTTTTT.

The chain couples TRBV15 to TRBJ2-7, with D uncertain. The length of the CDR3 is 12 residues. Germline lookup yields CDR1 LNHNV and CDR2 YYDKDF (reference sequence). Trimming took off 4 bases at V and 6 bases at J, with 10 bases between the two ends. CDR3 sequence: CATSKTGLEQYF. The DNA of the CDR3 is TGTGCCACCAGCAAGACTGGTCTCGAGCAGTACTTC.

This chain links TRBV6-1 with TRBJ2-3; possible D gene TRBD2, 6 bases. CDR3 length equals 14 residues. CDR1 is MNHNS and CDR2 is SASEGT in the germline V gene. The V end was cut by 9 bases, the J end by 1 base, with 14 bases between. The CDR3 nucleotides are TGTGCCAGTCGTCCCGAGCGGGGCACAGATACGCAGTATTTT. Its protein is CASRPERGTDTQYF.

The rearrangement joins TRBV6-1 to TRBJ2-5, with 8 bases aligning to TRBD2. This CDR3 region has 15 residues. V trimming: 3 bases; J trimming: 2 bases; junction bases outside the gene matches: 5. The germline V gene has CDR1 MNHNS and CDR2 SASEGT. Written as DNA, the CDR3 is TGTGCCAGCAGTGAGAGCGGGAGATCTCAAGAGACCCAGTACTTC. It is translated as CASSESGRSQETQYF.

This clone was counted between two and nine times. J is TRBJ2-1 and V is TRBV28; tentatively, D is TRBD2 (5 bases). The CDR3 extends over 15 amino acids. Trimming removed 3 bases from V and 7 bases from J, with 16 bases in between. Germline V gene data show CDR1 as MDHEN and CDR2 as SYDVKM. CDR3 in DNA: TGTGCCAGCAGTTTCTTAGGGAACAGCGGAAATGAGCAGTTCTTC. Translated: CASSFLGNSGNEQFF.

The sample holds a few counts of this clone. The chain employs TRBV11-2 and TRBJ2-1, with 16 bases matching TRBD2. Germline-derived CDR1 and CDR2 are SGHAT and FQNNGV. Germline trimming cut 2 bases from V and 6 bases from J; bases unmatched to any gene: 7. The CDR3 consists of 18 residues. The CDR3 bases are TGTGCCAGCAGCTTAACGGGACTAGCGGGAGGGCTGGGCAATGAGCAGTTCTTC. Protein: CASSLTGLAGGLGNEQFF.

This clone appeared a few times. CDR3 bases: TGTGCCTGGTCCGCCGGGACAGAAGATGGCTACACCTTC. The encoded protein is CAWSAGTEDGYTF. The V and J genes are TRBV30 and TRBJ1-2; 7 bases are shared with TRBD1. Per germline, CDR1 GTSNPN and CDR2 SVGIG (reference sequence). The CDR3 covers 13 residues. V lost 5 bases and J lost 6; bases outside the gene matches: 9.

V gene TRBV9 combines with J gene TRBJ1-1; TRBD1 aligns across 7 bases. From germline, CDR1 is SGDLS and CDR2 YYNGEE. The CDR3 consists of 14 residues. J was trimmed by 9 bases and V by 4 bases; bases with no gene match: 12. Here the CDR3 reads CASSPDRLTGKAFF. The CDR3 region has the DNA TGTGCCAGCAGCCCGGACAGGCTCACCGGGAAAGCTTTCTTT.

The chain recombines TRBV5-1 with TRBJ2-5, with 7 nucleotides matching TRBD2. The DNA end lines up better with TRBJ2-7; the J call may be wrong. Germline CDR1 is SGHRS and CDR2 is YFSETQ. This CDR3 is built from 14 residues. The CDR3 is CASSTGLVPYEQYF. CDR3 DNA sequence: TGCGCCAGCAGCACCGGACTAGTTCCCTACGAGCAGTACTTC.

The CDR3 DNA sequence: TGTGCCAGCAGCCCCAGGGGGACCTACGAGCAGTACTTC. This gives the protein CASSPRGTYEQYF. The chain carries TRBV6-5 and TRBJ2-7, with 7 bases aligning to TRBD1. CDR3 length: 13 amino acids. Germline CDR1 and CDR2: MNHEY and SVGAGI. V trimming: 6 bases; J trimming: 2 bases; junction bases outside the gene matches: 4.

This clone was found a few times. The chain links TRBV15 to TRBJ2-5; D possibly corresponds to TRBD1 (5 bases). CDR1 LNHNV and CDR2 YYDKDF come from the germline V gene (reference sequence). CDR3 length: 16 amino acids. V was pared by 1 base and J by 2 bases, with 14 bases between. CDR3 amino acids: CATSRGSTGSQETQYF. In DNA, the CDR3 is TGTGCCACCAGCAGAGGTTCTACAGGCAGTCAAGAGACCCAGTACTTC. Full variable domain (outside the CDR3, taken from reference TRBV15 and TRBJ2-5): DAMVIQNPRYQVTQFGKPVTLSCSQTLNHNVMYWYQQKSSQAPKLLFHYYDKDFNNEADTPDNFQSRRPNTSFCFLDIRSPGLGDTAMYLCATSRGSTGSQETQYFGPGTRLLVL.

This clone occurred a few times. The chain combines TRBV7-2 with TRBJ2-1; D may be TRBD2 (6 bases). The V end was cut by 1 base, the J end by 15 bases, with 10 bases between. CDR3 length equals 11 residues. Germline V gene lookup returns CDR1 SGHTA and CDR2 FQGNSA. The CDR3 loop is CASSLGLVVFF. The CDR3 DNA is TGTGCCAGCAGCTTAGGACTAGTGGTGTTCTTC.

The rearrangement links TRBV28 to TRBJ1-3; D is possibly TRBD1 (6 bases). Germline CDR1 reads MDHEN; CDR2 reads SYDVKM. V lost 5 bases and J 0 bases, leaving 11 bases between the germline ends. CDR3 length: 15 amino acids. The CDR3 nucleotides are TGTGCCAGCAGTCCTGGACAGACCTCTGGAAACACCATATATTTT. It yields the protein CASSPGQTSGNTIYF.

This clone was counted a few times. CDR3 region: CASSLASNTGELFF. The CDR3 region has the DNA TGTGCCAGCAGCTTGGCCTCGAACACCGGGGAGCTGTTTTTT. This chain links TRBV5-4 with TRBJ2-2, with D hard to call. From germline, CDR1 is SGHNT and CDR2 YYREEE (reference sequence). This CDR3 is built from 14 residues. V was clipped by 0 bases and J by 0 bases, with 3 bases between them. The full variable domain, in which reference TRBV5-4 and TRBJ2-2 provide the parts outside the CDR3, is ETGVTQSPTHLIKTRGQQVTLRCSSQSGHNTVSWYQQALGQGPQFIFQYYREEENGRGNFPPRFSGLQFPNYSSELNVNALELDDSALYLCASSLASNTGELFFGEGSRLTVL.

In this sample, this clone turned up a few times. The CDR3 DNA reads as TGCGCCAGCAGTAAACCAGAGGCGGACACCATATATTTT. Translated: CASSKPEADTIYF. This chain links TRBV5-1 with TRBJ1-3; D is uncertain. CDR3 length equals 13 residues. Trimming stripped 5 bases from V and 8 bases from J, with 14 bases between. Per the germline V gene, CDR1 is SGHRS and CDR2 is YFSETQ. The full variable domain, its missing parts supplied by reference TRBV5-1 and TRBJ1-3, is KAGVTQTPRYLIKTRGQQVTLSCSPISGHRSVSWYQQTPGQGLQFLFEYFSETQRNKGNFPGRFSGRQFSNSRSEMNVSTLELGDSALYLCASSKPEADTIYFGEGSWLTVV.

This clone was counted between two and nine times. The chain carries TRBV9 and TRBJ2-2; D is uncertain. V was shortened by 3 bases and J by 1 base, with 7 bases between the two germline ends. The CDR3 spans 14 residues. Germline lookup yields CDR1 SGDLS and CDR2 YYNGEE. The CDR3 sequence: CASSATRNTGELFF. CDR3 DNA: TGTGCCAGCAGCGCGACAAGGAACACCGGGGAGCTGTTTTTT.

This chain joins TRBV27 and TRBJ2-1; a possible D gene is TRBD2 (5 bases). From germline, CDR1 is MNHEY and CDR2 SMNVEV (reference sequence). Trimming shortened V by 5 bases and J by 13 bases, and 18 bases separated the two germline ends. The CDR3 runs 13 residues. CDR3 coding DNA: TGTGCCAGCAGTCCGGGGTGGCGAGAATATCAGTTCTTC. Translated: CASSPGWREYQFF.

This clone came up many times. The J gene is TRBJ1-1, the V gene TRBV5-6; no definite D call. Per germline, CDR1 SGHDT and CDR2 YYEEEE. This CDR3 spans 11 amino acids. The V end lost 3 bases, the J end lost 7 bases, and 7 bases lay between the germline ends. CDR3 in amino acids: CASSSTDEAFF. The CDR3 DNA reads TGTGCCAGCAGCTCAACTGATGAAGCTTTCTTT.

This clone was observed a few times. Germline is not matched at one junction end, which may reflect a read error. This specimen includes other DNA sequences encoding the same CDR3. The CDR3 nucleotides are TGTGCCAGCAGTCAGACTAGCGGGAGTGCCGGGGAGCTGTTTTTT. Amino acid sequence: CASSQTSGSAGELFF. The V gene is TRBV5-1, the J gene TRBJ2-2; 12 positions agree with TRBD2. Germline-derived CDR1 and CDR2 are SGHRS and YFSETQ. The length of the CDR3 is 15 residues. Drawing the rest from reference TRBV5-1 and TRBJ2-2, the complete variable domain is KAGVTQTPRYLIKTRGQQVTLSCSPISGHRSVSWYQQTPGQGLQFLFEYFSETQRNKGNFPGRFSGRQFSNSRSEMNVSTLELGDSALYLCASSQTSGSAGELFFGEGSRLTVL.

There are a few counts of this clone. This sequence joins TRBV19 and TRBJ2-2; 13 bases map to TRBD2. There are 15 residues in the CDR3. Germline CDR1 reads LNHDA; CDR2 reads SQIVND (reference sequence). The V segment lost 7 bases and the J segment 6 bases; nucleotides outside the gene matches: 5. The DNA for the CDR3 is TGTGCCAGTACCCCACTAGCGGGAGGGCCCGGGGAGCTGTTTTTT. This encodes CASTPLAGGPGELFF.

V is TRBV7-9 and J is TRBJ1-1; D is ambiguous. V lost 3 bases and J 4 bases, leaving 21 bases between the germline ends. This CDR3 is built from 17 residues. From germline, CDR1 is SEHNR and CDR2 FQNEAQ (reference sequence). The CDR3 reads CASSFPSELEVSTEAFF. The CDR3 DNA sequence: TGTGCCAGCAGCTTCCCCTCGGAGTTAGAGGTTAGCACTGAAGCTTTCTTT.

This clone was seen more than once but under ten times. The chain joins TRBV19 to TRBJ2-5; TRBD2 matches 13 bases. The CDR3 has 15 amino acids. Germline lookup yields CDR1 LNHDA and CDR2 SQIVND (reference sequence). The ends lost 5 bases at V and 5 bases at J; junction bases unmatched: 5. CDR3 DNA: TGTGCCAGTAGTTCGACTAGCGGGAGGTGGGAGACCCAGTACTTC. Its protein product is CASSSTSGRWETQYF.

The CDR3 DNA follows: TGTGCCAGCAGTCCTATTTCCCTCACTAGCGGGAGAACGTCTGGGGCCAACGTCCTGACTTTC. Its translation is CASSPISLTSGRTSGANVLTF. V and J are TRBV27 and TRBJ2-6; 11 bases fit TRBD2. The CDR3 runs to 21 residues. From germline, CDR1 is MNHEY and CDR2 SMNVEV (reference sequence). V was clipped by 5 bases and J by 1 base; unmatched bases: 16.

V and J are TRBV5-1 and TRBJ2-1; D remains unclear. Per germline, CDR1 SGHRS and CDR2 YFSETQ. The CDR3 is made up of 14 amino acids. Deletions cut 4 bases from V and 0 bases from J, with 8 bases between. CDR3 in DNA: TGCGCCAGCAGCCTTTCTAGCTCCTACAATGAGCAGTTCTTC. Translated: CASSLSSSYNEQFF.

In this sample, this clone turned up a few times. The chain carries TRBV6-5 and TRBJ1-2, with TRBD1 identical over 8 bases. CDR3 length: 13 residues. Germline assignment: CDR1 MNHEY and CDR2 SVGAGI. The V segment lost 10 bases and the J segment 3 bases; nucleotides outside the gene matches: 7. This CDR3 reads CATSDRAHYGYTF. CDR3 in DNA: TGTGCCACCTCGGACAGGGCCCACTATGGCTACACCTTC.

This clone was counted a few times. The chain has TRBV5-1 and TRBJ1-3; D ambiguous. The CDR3 is 14 amino acids. Germline assignment: CDR1 SGHRS and CDR2 YFSETQ. V lost 0 bases, J lost 1 base, and 5 bases lay in between. CDR3 region: CASSLVGSGNTIYF. CDR3 in DNA: TGCGCCAGCAGCTTGGTCGGGTCTGGAAACACCATATATTTT.

This rearrangement joins TRBV5-1 to TRBJ2-1; 8 bases agree with TRBD2. There are 15 residues in the CDR3. Germline loops: CDR1 SGHRS, CDR2 YFSETQ. J was trimmed by 10 bases and V by 0 bases; bases with no gene match: 9. The chain's CDR3 is CASSLVGLAVNEQFF. The CDR3 bases are TGCGCCAGCAGCTTGGTAGGACTAGCTGTTAACGAGCAGTTCTTC.